This T cell receptor beta chain was documented in a study of Ad26.COV2.S vaccination and SARS-CoV-2 variants. Study in general: The trial was COV1001 and the donor's arm was Ad26.COV2.S.

The CDR3 consists of 15 residues. Germline assignment: CDR1 MNHEY and CDR2 SVGAGI. Trimming cost V 0 bases and J 0 bases, with 9 bases left between them. Produced via immunoSEQ multiplex PCR; TCRdb's table is partial and in-frame only. This sample has about 680,000 clones; 80% to 90% occur once, and the top ten carry around 1.4%. Treatment specified: 15 to 20 received Ad26.COV2.S at low or high dose, single or two shots; 5 received placebo; per-sample allocation not given. Specimen acquisition occurred on day 63 following the initial vaccine or placebo injection. Vaccine was an Ad26 vector expressing Wuhan-strain SARS-CoV-2 spike.

The sequenced sample was peripheral blood, obtained in a trial of Ad26.COV2.S vaccine versus placebo. V gene TRBV6-5 combines with J gene TRBJ2-7; no clear D gene. The source of this sequence is a person aged 18-60 years who received the Ad26.COV2.S COVID-19 vaccine or a placebo. CDR3 amino acids: CASSYSDASSYEQYF. The CDR3 region has the DNA TGTGCCAGCAGTTACTCGGATGCCAGCTCCTACGAGCAGTACTTC.